This is a list of T cell receptor beta chains from one sample in a study of identical twins. TCRdb recomputed calls from the 5' RACE reads with MiXCR, one row per CDR3 protein. The sample yields roughly 540,000 distinct CDR3 sequences, less than 25% seen once. This sample was also put to use in a study of T cells expressing NK-cell markers.

Sequencing was carried out using CD4+ T cells sorted from blood. These receptors all come from a woman aged 18-30 years in good health. Each CDR3 is given with its conserved first and last residue. D genes are given only for firm matches.

V gene: TRBV7-9
D gene: .
J gene: TRBJ1-6
CDR3 protein: CASSLSGLRSYNSPLHF

V gene: TRBV6-1
D gene: .
J gene: TRBJ2-7
CDR3 protein: CARADREGNYEQYF

V gene: TRBV18
D gene: .
J gene: TRBJ2-1
CDR3 protein: CASSPLASSSYNEQFF

V gene: TRBV15
D gene: .
J gene: TRBJ2-1
CDR3 protein: CATTGYNEQFF

V gene: TRBV12-3/TRBV12-4
D gene: TRBD2
J gene: TRBJ2-1
CDR3 protein: CASSLLAGGDNEQFF

V gene: TRBV7-2
D gene: .
J gene: TRBJ2-3
CDR3 protein: CASSLVRLADYTDTQYF

V gene: TRBV10-3
D gene: .
J gene: TRBJ1-1
CDR3 protein: CAISGPQSVGQTEAFF

V gene: TRBV7-9
D gene: .
J gene: TRBJ1-4
CDR3 protein: CASSLVTGRGEKLFF

V gene: TRBV12-3/TRBV12-4
D gene: .
J gene: TRBJ1-2
CDR3 protein: CASSLFGPNYGYTF

V gene: TRBV20-1
D gene: TRBD2
J gene: TRBJ2-5
CDR3 protein: CSARRLAGEGETQYF

V gene: TRBV11-2
D gene: TRBD1
J gene: TRBJ2-5
CDR3 protein: CASSLYRGQEEARETQYF

V gene: TRBV11-2
D gene: .
J gene: TRBJ2-7
CDR3 protein: CASSSQQRKYF

V gene: TRBV12-3/TRBV12-4
D gene: TRBD1
J gene: TRBJ1-1
CDR3 protein: CASSYRGPIRNTEAFF

V gene: TRBV29-1
D gene: TRBD2
J gene: TRBJ2-1
CDR3 protein: CSVRLAGGPKDEQFF

V gene: TRBV12-3/TRBV12-4
D gene: .
J gene: TRBJ1-1
CDR3 protein: CASKESNTEAFF

V gene: TRBV6-1
D gene: .
J gene: TRBJ1-5
CDR3 protein: CASSPGFSFSNQPQHF

V gene: TRBV10-3
D gene: .
J gene: TRBJ1-3
CDR3 protein: CAISESLSLGNTIYF

V gene: TRBV12-3/TRBV12-4
D gene: .
J gene: TRBJ2-1
CDR3 protein: CASRRTEPLFF

V gene: TRBV27
D gene: .
J gene: TRBJ2-6
CDR3 protein: CASSGLRQIFSGANVLTF

V gene: TRBV6-2/TRBV6-3
D gene: .
J gene: TRBJ2-2
CDR3 protein: CATLSHRRLLSTGELFF

V gene: TRBV12-3/TRBV12-4
D gene: TRBD2
J gene: TRBJ2-7
CDR3 protein: CASSFAGAYEQYF

V gene: TRBV9
D gene: TRBD2
J gene: TRBJ2-2
CDR3 protein: CASSVTSGIFTGELFF

V gene: TRBV9
D gene: .
J gene: TRBJ2-3
CDR3 protein: CASSVAITDTQYF

V gene: TRBV6-1
D gene: TRBD2
J gene: TRBJ2-1
CDR3 protein: CARHSGSRTLVSYNEQFF